Only a few counts were recorded for the clone carrying this T cell receptor beta chain. What it binds is unknown. Quantitative 5'-RACE with molecular barcodes generated TCR beta libraries. Each CDR3 protein gets one entry after TCRdb re-called the 5' RACE reads with MiXCR. The repertoire holds 250,000 to 350,000 distinct CDR3 sequences, with about a fifth as singletons. V shed 4 bases, J shed 3 bases, and the junction held 5 bases outside the gene matches. The CDR3 contains 16 residues. In germline, CDR1 is MNHEY, CDR2 SVGAGI. The source of the sample is a study of CD8 T cells in ankylosing spondylitis. Overall study results and limits: Prior work had noted some motif variants in reactive arthritis blood and synovial fluid.

Source material: blood, either unsorted or a sorted T cell fraction (not recorded which). The chain is built from TRBV6-5 and TRBJ2-5; 13 bases line up with TRBD2. The sequence came from a female donor with ankylosing spondylitis or in good health (not recorded which). CDR3 sequence (DNA): TGTGCCAGCAGTTCTCCAACTAGCGGGAGGGAAGAGACCCAGTACTTC. Protein product: CASSSPTSGREETQYF.